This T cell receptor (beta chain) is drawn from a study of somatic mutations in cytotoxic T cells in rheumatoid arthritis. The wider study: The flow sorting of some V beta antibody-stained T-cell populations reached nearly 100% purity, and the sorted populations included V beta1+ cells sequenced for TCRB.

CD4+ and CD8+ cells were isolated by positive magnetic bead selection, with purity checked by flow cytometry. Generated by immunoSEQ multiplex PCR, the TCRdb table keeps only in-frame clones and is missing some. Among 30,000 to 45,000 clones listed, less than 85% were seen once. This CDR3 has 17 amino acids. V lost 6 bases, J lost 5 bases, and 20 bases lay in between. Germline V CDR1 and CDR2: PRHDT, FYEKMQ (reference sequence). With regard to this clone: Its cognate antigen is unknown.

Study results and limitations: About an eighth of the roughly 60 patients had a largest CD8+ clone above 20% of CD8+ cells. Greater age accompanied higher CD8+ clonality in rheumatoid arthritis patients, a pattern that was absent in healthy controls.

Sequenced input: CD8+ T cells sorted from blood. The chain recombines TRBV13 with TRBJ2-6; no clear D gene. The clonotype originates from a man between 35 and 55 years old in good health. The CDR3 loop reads CASSRAGVQSRANVLTF. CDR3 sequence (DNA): TGTGCCAGCAGTAGGGCCGGAGTACAAAGTCGGGCCAACGTCCTGACTTTC.